Below are 28 T cell receptor beta chains sequenced from a single sample in a study of T cells after posttransplantation cyclophosphamide. Cyclophosphamide on days +3 and +4 followed busulfan-fludarabine conditioning and a marrow graft. Libraries were prepared by immunoSEQ multiplex PCR; TCRdb keeps only in-frame clonotypes and omits some of them. Of approximately 5,900 clones listed, 82% are singletons. The input for sequencing was CD4+ T cells sorted from blood, taken approximately 380 days after allogeneic stem cell transplant with posttransplant cyclophosphamide. Source of these receptors: a male patient aged 50 or older who received an allogeneic stem cell transplant from a related donor and was CMV-positive. Some T cells may arise from the graft donor.

This clone occurred once. This chain links TRBV6-5 with TRBJ2-3, with 9 nucleotides matching TRBD2. This CDR3 has 14 residues. Unmatched junction bases numbered 5, after V lost 4 bases and J lost 6 bases. Germline V CDR1 and CDR2: MNHEY, SVGAGI. This chain's CDR3 is CASSSGLAIDTQYF. In DNA form, the CDR3 reads TGTGCCAGCAGTTCGGGACTAGCAATTGATACGCAGTATTTT.

Remarks on this clone: The junction and the germline gene differ at one end; a read error may be behind it. This chain connects TRBV18 to TRBJ2-1; D not certain. The germline V gene has CDR1 KGHSH and CDR2 LQKENI. The CDR3 is 15 residues long. The CDR3 DNA is TGTGCCACCTCACCAAAGTCTAGCTCCTACAATGAGCAGTTCTTC. Translating it yields CATSPKSSSYNEQFF.

The rearrangement joins TRBV5-6 to TRBJ2-5; no definite D call. The CDR3 sequence is 13 residues long. Germline lookup yields CDR1 SGHDT and CDR2 YYEEEE. The ends were cut back, 0 bases at V and 2 bases at J, with 5 bases in the middle. The CDR3 nucleotides are TGTGCCAGCAGCTTGGACGAGCAAGAGACCCAGTACTTC. Protein: CASSLDEQETQYF.

In this sample, this clone turned up once. V and J are TRBV12-5 and TRBJ2-4, with D perhaps matching TRBD2 (5 bases). V was pared by 6 bases and J by 0 bases, with 9 bases between. Germline lookup yields CDR1 LGHNT and CDR2 FRNRAP. CDR3 size: 14 residues. The CDR3 sequence: CASGLALAKNIQYF. DNA of the CDR3: TGTGCTAGTGGCCTAGCTCTAGCCAAAAACATTCAGTACTTC.

This clone was counted once. The chain has TRBV11-1 and TRBJ1-1; a weak D match, TRBD1 (5 bases). The CDR3 has 15 residues. Germline values: CDR1 SGHAT, CDR2 FQDESV (reference sequence). Trimming removed 0 bases from V and 4 bases from J, with 12 bases in between. This CDR3 reads CASSLARAWGTEAFF. Written as DNA, the CDR3 is TGTGCCAGCAGCTTAGCCAGGGCTTGGGGCACTGAAGCTTTCTTT.

This sequence joins TRBV5-1 and TRBJ1-4; 8 bases agree with TRBD1. Germline CDR1 SGHRS, CDR2 YFSETQ. With V trimmed by 3 bases and J by 7 bases, 5 bases remained unmatched. The CDR3 consists of 14 residues. The CDR3 region has the DNA TGCGCCAGCAGCTCGACAGGGACAGGTGAAAAACTGTTTTTT. Translating it yields CASSSTGTGEKLFF.

The V gene is TRBV2, the J gene TRBJ1-6; TRBD1 matches 7 bases. Trimming removed 4 bases from V and 7 bases from J; junction bases left unmatched: 7. Per the germline V gene, CDR1 is SNHLY and CDR2 is FYNNEI. The CDR3 is 15 residues long. The CDR3, as DNA: TGTGCCAGCAGTGCGACAGGGTTTGGCAATTCACCCCTCCACTTT. Protein: CASSATGFGNSPLHF.

This chain links TRBV6-5 with TRBJ1-2, with TRBD1 identical over 7 bases. The CDR3 is 12 amino acids. Germline lookup yields CDR1 MNHEY and CDR2 SVGAGI. V shed 6 bases, J shed 8 bases, and the junction held 6 bases outside the gene matches. CDR3 loop: CASRNSTGGYTF. CDR3 in DNA: TGTGCCAGCAGAAACTCGACAGGGGGCTACACCTTC.

The chain recombines TRBV2 with TRBJ1-2; the match to TRBD1 covers 8 bases. V lost 6 bases to trimming and J lost 8 bases; unmatched junction nucleotides: 11. CDR1 is SNHLY and CDR2 is FYNNEI in the germline V gene. The CDR3 runs to 14 residues. CDR3 residues: CASRETRTGHGYTF. CDR3 nucleotides: TGTGCCAGCAGGGAAACCCGGACAGGGCACGGCTACACCTTC.

This chain joins TRBV19 and TRBJ1-4, with 9 positions matching TRBD1. CDR1 and CDR2 from the germline V gene are LNHDA and SQIVND (reference sequence). The CDR3 runs to 16 residues. After removal of 4 bases from V and 0 bases from J, the junction contained 3 bases not matched to a gene. CDR3: CASSRDRDSTNEKLFF. The CDR3 region has the DNA TGTGCCAGTAGTAGGGACAGGGACTCAACTAATGAAAAACTGTTTTTT.

This sequence joins TRBV7-2 and TRBJ1-4; 11 nucleotides agree with TRBD1. Germline values: CDR1 SGHTA, CDR2 FQGNSA. J was trimmed by 7 bases and V by 0 bases; bases with no gene match: 4. This CDR3 is built from 16 residues. CDR3: CASSLAGGTGGEKLFF. The CDR3 DNA follows: TGTGCCAGCAGCTTAGCGGGGGGGACAGGGGGTGAAAAACTGTTTTTT.

J is TRBJ2-3 and V is TRBV9, with 10 bases that match TRBD1. CDR3 length: 16 amino acids. J lost 5 bases, V lost 4 bases, and 10 bases had no gene match. In germline, CDR1 is SGDLS, CDR2 YYNGEE. Written as DNA, the CDR3 is TGTGCCAGCAGCCTCCGGGGGGACAGGGGTATAGATACGCAGTATTTT. It codes for CASSLRGDRGIDTQYF.

Remarks on this clone: Additional DNA sequences in this sample encode the identical CDR3. The chain employs TRBV7-2 and TRBJ1-6, with D maybe TRBD1 (5 bases). CDR1 is SGHTA, CDR2 FQGNSA, per germline. V lost 1 base and J 8 bases, leaving 9 bases between the germline ends. The CDR3 totals 14 residues. In DNA, the CDR3 is TGTGCCAGCAGCTTAGTTTTCAGGGATTCACCCCTCCACTTT. Protein product: CASSLVFRDSPLHF.

The V and J genes are TRBV5-4 and TRBJ2-3; TRBD2 agrees at 11 bases. Germline lookup yields CDR1 SGHNT and CDR2 YYREEE (reference sequence). The V gene end was trimmed by 0 bases and the J gene end by 4 bases; junction bases not matched to a gene: 4. The CDR3 extends over 16 amino acids. CDR3 loop: CASSLVVAGGADTQYF. In DNA, the CDR3 is TGTGCCAGCAGCTTGGTAGTAGCGGGAGGGGCAGATACGCAGTATTTT.

This clone was recorded once. The chain uses TRBV2 and TRBJ1-1; 10 bases align to TRBD1. With V trimmed by 6 bases and J by 5 bases, 3 bases remained unmatched. The CDR3 is made up of 13 amino acids. The germline gives CDR1 SNHLY, CDR2 FYNNEI. The CDR3 region has the DNA TGTGCCAGCAGGAAGGACAGGGGGACTGAAGCTTTCTTT. It yields the protein CASRKDRGTEAFF.

The CDR3 sequence is CASSPGTGGDTGELFF. The DNA for the CDR3 is TGTGCCAGCTCACCTGGGACAGGGGGCGACACCGGGGAGCTGTTTTTT. The chain links TRBV18 to TRBJ2-2; 12 nucleotides align to TRBD1. The CDR3 totals 16 residues. Germline CDR1 reads KGHSH; CDR2 reads LQKENI. V gave up 3 bases and J gave up 3 bases; unmatched junction bases: 2.

This clone is a singleton in its sample. The chain links TRBV6-5 to TRBJ1-1; 7 bases line up with TRBD1. CDR3 length equals 14 residues. CDR1 and CDR2 (germline): MNHEY, SVGAGI. V gave up 6 bases and J gave up 1 base; unmatched junction bases: 5. CDR3 sequence: CASSFDRANTEAFF. CDR3 nucleotide sequence: TGTGCCAGCAGCTTCGACAGGGCGAACACTGAAGCTTTCTTT.

The chain combines TRBV28 with TRBJ1-2; D not certain. Germline loops: CDR1 MDHEN, CDR2 SYDVKM. The CDR3 totals 14 residues. The V end was cut by 4 bases, the J end by 4 bases, with 13 bases between. CDR3 amino acids: CASSSTPLSYGYTF. Written as DNA, the CDR3 is TGTGCCAGCAGTTCGACTCCGCTATCCTATGGCTACACCTTC.

The chain uses TRBV19 and TRBJ1-5, with 8 nucleotides matching TRBD1. The CDR3 spans 17 residues. Per the germline V gene, CDR1 is LNHDA and CDR2 is SQIVND (reference sequence). The trim removed 4 bases at V and 4 bases at J, leaving 12 bases unmatched. The CDR3 here is CASSTRTGFSFNQPQHF. CDR3 DNA: TGTGCCAGTAGTACTCGGACAGGGTTCTCGTTTAATCAGCCCCAGCATTTT. The whole variable domain, filled in from reference TRBV19 and TRBJ1-5, reads DGGITQSPKYLFRKEGQNVTLSCEQNLNHDAMYWYRQDPGQGLRLIYYSQIVNDFQKGDIAEGYSVSREKKESFPLTVTSAQKNPTAFYLCASSTRTGFSFNQPQHFGDGTRLSIL.

The chain has TRBV4-3 and TRBJ1-1, with D unresolved. There are 19 residues in the CDR3. CDR1 and CDR2 from the germline V gene are LGHNA and YSLEER. V was trimmed by 3 bases and J by 3 bases, leaving 26 bases between them. For the CDR3, the DNA is TGCGCCAGCAGCCACGTTTTGGGAGTCCCGCTCGAAGCGGACACTGAAGCTTTCTTT. This gives the protein CASSHVLGVPLEADTEAFF.

The chain combines TRBV7-2 with TRBJ2-5; 7 bases match TRBD2. J lost 5 bases, V lost 1 base, and 7 bases had no gene match. Germline V gives CDR1 SGHTA, CDR2 FQGNSA. The CDR3 length is 15 residues. The CDR3 loop reads CASSLVGSRGETQYF. Written as DNA, the CDR3 is TGTGCCAGCAGCTTAGTAGGTTCGCGGGGGGAGACCCAGTACTTC.

This clone appeared a few times. The V call is TRBV7-2, the J call TRBJ1-3; the D is unclear. Between the trimmed V and J ends, which lost 2 bases and 0 bases, there was a span of 11 bases. Per germline, CDR1 SGHTA and CDR2 FQGNSA. The CDR3 loop spans 16 amino acids. CDR3 protein: CASSLMAPYSGNTIYF. The CDR3 DNA follows: TGTGCCAGCAGCTTAATGGCACCTTACTCTGGAAACACCATATATTTT.

The chain is built from TRBV21-1 and TRBJ2-7; the listed D gene, TRBD2, was not tested against the DNA. TRBV21-1 is classified as a pseudogene. This CDR3 comprises 16 residues. CDR3 nucleotide sequence: TGTGCCAGCAGCATTAGACCGGGGTCCACCACCTACGAGCAGTACTTC. It codes for CASSIRPGSTTYEQYF.

A few counts support this clone. The genes are TRBV7-2 and TRBJ2-5, with TRBD2 as a possible D gene (6 bases). The CDR3 sequence is 14 residues long. V was trimmed by 4 bases and J by 5 bases, leaving 14 bases between them. Per germline, CDR1 SGHTA and CDR2 FQGNSA. CDR3 sequence reads: CASSSPGVGETQYF. CDR3 bases: TGTGCCAGCAGCTCCCCGGGAGTAGGGGAGACCCAGTACTTC.

The gene calls are TRBV21-1 and TRBJ1-6. TRBV21-1 is reported as a pseudogene. This CDR3 region has 19 residues. CDR3 loop: CASSKGGVWGGKNNSPLHF. Written as DNA, the CDR3 is TGTGCCAGCAGCAAAGGCGGAGTTTGGGGGGGAAAAAATAATTCACCCCTCCACTTT.

The gene calls are TRBV10-3 and TRBJ2-7; D is perhaps TRBD2 (7 bases). The CDR3 totals 14 residues. Germline V gene data show CDR1 as ENHRY and CDR2 as SYGVKD. Trimming took off 10 bases at V and 7 bases at J, with 23 bases between the two ends. CDR3 sequence (DNA): TGTGCCACGAAGGAGGGGGGGGATCTAAGGGAGCAGTACTTC. Its translation: CATKEGGDLREQYF.

The CDR3 nucleotides read TGTGCCAGCTCTAGGCAGTGGGGGCCCTACAATGAGCAGTTCTTC. Encoded protein: CASSRQWGPYNEQFF. The chain uses TRBV5-5 and TRBJ2-1; D possibly corresponds to TRBD1 (6 bases). CDR3 size: 15 residues. Germline V gives CDR1 SGHKS, CDR2 YYEKEE (reference sequence). V was cut by 7 bases and J by 2 bases, with 16 bases left in between.

The V gene is TRBV27, the J gene TRBJ2-5; 14 nucleotides match TRBD2. The germline CDR1 and CDR2 sequences are MNHEY and SMNVEV (reference sequence). The CDR3 contains 18 residues. V was pared by 0 bases and J by 4 bases, with 7 bases of the junction left unmatched. CDR3 residues: CASSLSQGTSGGGETQYF. The CDR3 coding sequence is TGTGCCAGCAGTTTATCCCAAGGGACTAGCGGGGGAGGAGAGACCCAGTACTTC.